Presented here are 22 T cell receptor beta chains from one specimen sequenced in a study of T cells in Graves' hyperthyroidism and ophthalmopathy. RNA transcripts provided the source from which TCR beta CDR3 regions were amplified. TCR CDR3 underwent first-round RT-PCR with the HTBI primer set. TCRdb independently ran MiXCR on the multiplex PCR reads; one entry per CDR3 protein. The sample shows 300,000 to 500,000 distinct CDR3 sequences, over 12% of them seen only once. Sample: blood. The receptors here all came from a man in his fifties with Graves' ophthalmopathy.

This clonotype appeared many times. This chain joins TRBV20-1 and TRBJ2-7; the match to TRBD1 covers 10 bases. This CDR3 spans 14 amino acids. Germline values: CDR1 DFQATT, CDR2 SNEGSKA (reference sequence). V gave up 6 bases and J gave up 4 bases; unmatched junction bases: 9. CDR3 amino acids: CSAGETGGLYEQYF. The CDR3 DNA reads TGCAGTGCCGGAGAGACAGGGGGCCTATACGAGCAGTACTTC.

Many counts were recorded for this clonotype. V usage is TRBV11-2 and J usage is TRBJ2-7; 11 positions agree with TRBD2. J gave up 5 bases and V 5 bases, and 20 bases lay outside the gene matches. The CDR3 contains 19 residues. Looked up from germline, CDR1 is SGHAT and CDR2 is FQNNGV. CDR3 sequence: CASSKLTDDQTSGVHEQYF. In nucleotides, the CDR3 is TGTGCCAGCAGCAAACTAACGGATGACCAGACTAGCGGGGTCCACGAGCAGTACTTC.

The chain is built from TRBV27 and TRBJ1-2; D ambiguous. Per germline, CDR1 MNHEY and CDR2 SMNVEV (reference sequence). V lost 3 bases to trimming and J lost 8 bases, with 13 bases between them. The length of the CDR3 is 13 residues. CDR3 loop: CASSFGESFGYTF. Here the CDR3 DNA reads TGTGCCAGCAGTTTCGGGGAGTCATTCGGCTACACCTTC.

Ten or more counts support this clonotype. The chain recombines TRBV5-6 with TRBJ2-7, with 7 bases lining up with TRBD1. Germline values: CDR1 SGHDT, CDR2 YYEEEE. There are 16 residues in the CDR3. V shed 4 bases, J shed 4 bases, and the junction held 14 bases outside the gene matches. CDR3 sequence (DNA): TGTGCCAGCAGCATGGGACAGTACCCTTTGTCGTACGAGCAGTACTTC. The encoded protein is CASSMGQYPLSYEQYF.

This clonotype turned up a few times. This chain joins TRBV6-2 or TRBV6-3 and TRBJ2-7; D is unresolved. CDR3 length: 15 amino acids. Germline values: CDR1 MNHEY, CDR2 SVGEGT. Trimming left V 2 bases short and J 2 bases short, with 13 bases between. CDR3 loop: CASSYGELVPYEQYF. For the CDR3, the DNA is TGTGCCAGCAGTTACGGCGAACTCGTACCCTACGAGCAGTACTTC.

The genes are TRBV10-1 and TRBJ2-1; 8 bases are a match to TRBD2. Germline CDR1 WNHNN, CDR2 SYGVQD (reference sequence). The J segment lost 8 bases and the V segment lost 9 bases, leaving 12 bases of the junction unmatched. This CDR3 has 14 residues. This CDR3 is CARGFERECDEQFF. The CDR3 DNA reads TGCGCCAGGGGCTTTGAGCGGGAGTGCGATGAGCAGTTCTTC.

This clonotype was counted a few times. V gene TRBV5-4 combines with J gene TRBJ2-7; 11 nucleotides match TRBD2. From germline, CDR1 is SGHNT and CDR2 YYREEE (reference sequence). V lost 1 base and J lost 3; bases outside the gene matches: 6. The CDR3 runs 16 residues. The CDR3, as DNA: TGTGCCAGCAGCTTGTCGGCTAGCGGGAGGCTCTACGAGCAGTACTTC. Residues: CASSLSASGRLYEQYF.

This clonotype showed up just a few times. V and J are TRBV13 and TRBJ2-7, with 12 bases matching TRBD2. Germline CDR1 is PRHDT and CDR2 is FYEKMQ (reference sequence). The CDR3 covers 16 residues. After removal of 5 bases from V and 3 bases from J, the junction contained 8 bases not matched to a gene. This chain's CDR3 is CASSTPGLAGHYEQYF. The CDR3 DNA reads TGTGCCAGCAGCACTCCGGGACTAGCGGGCCACTACGAGCAGTACTTC. The variable domain in full, completed from reference TRBV13 and TRBJ2-7, reads AAGVIQSPRHLIKEKRETATLKCYPIPRHDTVYWYQQGPGQDPQFLISFYEKMQSDKGSIPDRFSAQQFSDYHSELNMSSLELGDSALYFCASSTPGLAGHYEQYFGPGTRLTVT.

This clonotype came up a few times. This chain links TRBV30 with TRBJ2-3; 10 bases map to TRBD2. The length of the CDR3 is 13 residues. V shed 8 bases, J shed 6 bases, and the junction held 8 bases outside the gene matches. Germline CDR1 is GTSNPN and CDR2 is SVGIG (reference sequence). The CDR3 DNA follows: TGTGCCACTATAGCGGGGGGCTTGGATACGCAGTATTTT. This sequence encodes CATIAGGLDTQYF.

At least ten counts were recorded for this clonotype. The J gene is TRBJ2-1, the V gene TRBV7-9; TRBD2 is a possible D gene (7 bases). Per germline, CDR1 SEHNR and CDR2 FQNEAQ (reference sequence). This CDR3 has 17 residues. V was shortened by 3 bases and J by 5 bases, with 20 bases between the two germline ends. The chain's CDR3 is CASSLGASGTINNEQFF. DNA for the CDR3: TGTGCCAGCAGCTTGGGGGCTAGCGGCACCATTAACAATGAGCAGTTCTTC.

The chain carries TRBV4-2 and TRBJ2-7; D unclear. The CDR3 spans 15 residues. Trimming stripped 0 bases from V and 2 bases from J, with 11 bases between. Germline-derived CDR1 and CDR2 are LGHNA and YNFKEQ. This CDR3 is CASSQEGRPTYEQYF. The CDR3 region has the DNA TGTGCCAGCAGCCAAGAGGGCAGACCAACCTACGAGCAGTACTTC.

This clonotype was recorded at least ten times. V is TRBV7-9 and J is TRBJ1-5; D may be TRBD1 (5 bases). The V end lost 5 bases, the J end lost 6 bases, and 11 bases lay between the germline ends. Looked up from germline, CDR1 is SEHNR and CDR2 is FQNEAQ (reference sequence). The length of the CDR3 is 13 residues. The CDR3 here is CASSIGQIQPQHF. CDR3 nucleotide sequence: TGTGCCAGCAGCATAGGACAAATTCAGCCCCAGCATTTT.

This clonotype was picked up many times. This rearrangement joins TRBV28 to TRBJ2-7; TRBD1 matches 9 bases. CDR1 is MDHEN, CDR2 SYDVKM, per germline. This CDR3 contains 15 residues. Trimming at V came to 5 bases and at J to 2 bases, leaving 7 bases not matched to a gene. The CDR3 nucleotides read TGTGCCAGCAGTCCCGGGACAGGGTGGGCCTACGAGCAGTACTTC. Protein product: CASSPGTGWAYEQYF.

This clonotype has a count of ten or more. This chain connects TRBV30 to TRBJ1-1; 11 positions match TRBD1. From germline, CDR1 is GTSNPN and CDR2 SVGIG (reference sequence). Trimming cost V 1 base and J 5 bases; bases outside gene matches: 6. This CDR3 is built from 15 residues. The CDR3 protein is CAWSGGQGARTEAFF. The DNA for the CDR3 is TGTGCCTGGAGTGGTGGACAGGGGGCTCGAACTGAAGCTTTCTTT.

This clonotype was seen many times. The chain combines TRBV3-1 with TRBJ2-1, with D perhaps matching TRBD2 (6 bases). V was clipped by 1 base and J by 10 bases, with 14 bases between them. The germline gives CDR1 LGHDT, CDR2 YNNKEL (reference sequence). The CDR3 totals 14 residues. CDR3 region: CASSQGRTTQEQFF. As DNA, the CDR3 is TGTGCCAGCAGCCAAGGACGGACTACCCAAGAGCAGTTCTTC.

The rearrangement links TRBV7-9 to TRBJ2-5; D is unclear. CDR3 length: 15 amino acids. The germline V gene has CDR1 SEHNR and CDR2 FQNEAQ (reference sequence). The V end was cut by 1 base, the J end by 5 bases, with 14 bases between. The CDR3 DNA is TGTGCCAGCAGCTTAGAGATGGGAATCCAGGAGACCCAGTACTTC. Protein: CASSLEMGIQETQYF.

This rearrangement joins TRBV3-1 to TRBJ1-2; a possible D gene is TRBD1 (5 bases). Germline CDR1 reads LGHDT; CDR2 reads YNNKEL (reference sequence). Trimming shortened V by 2 bases and J by 4 bases, and 11 bases separated the two germline ends. The CDR3 length is 14 residues. The CDR3 protein is CASSQQGRTYGYTF. The CDR3 bases are TGTGCCAGCAGCCAACAGGGACGGACCTATGGCTACACCTTC. The variable domain in full, with the rest retrieved from reference TRBV3-1 and TRBJ1-2, is DTAVSQTPKYLVTQMGNDKSIKCEQNLGHDTMYWYKQDSKKFLKIMFSYNNKELIINETVPNRFSPKSPDKAHLNLHINSLELGDSAVYFCASSQQGRTYGYTFGSGTRLTVV.

The chain recombines TRBV20-1 with TRBJ2-3; no reliable D call. Deletions cut 1 base from V and 1 base from J, with 6 bases between. Per germline, CDR1 DFQATT and CDR2 SNEGSKA (reference sequence). This CDR3 contains 13 residues. The CDR3 loop is CSARVLGTDTQYF. In nucleotides, the CDR3 is TGCAGTGCTAGAGTATTGGGCACAGATACGCAGTATTTT.

This clonotype was detected ten times or more. The chain is built from TRBV4-1 and TRBJ2-5, with 7 nucleotides matching TRBD2. V lost 6 bases, J lost 4 bases, and 5 bases stayed unmatched. The CDR3 runs to 13 residues. Germline V lookup: CDR1 MGHRA, CDR2 YSYEKL. The CDR3 reads CASSRLAGETQYF. The CDR3 region has the DNA TGCGCCAGCAGTAGACTAGCCGGAGAGACCCAGTACTTC.

Comment on this clonotype: A read error is possible here, since a much larger clone lies one base away. The genes are TRBV20-1 and TRBJ2-1, with D possibly being TRBD1 (6 bases). The CDR3 totals 12 residues. The V gene lost 6 bases and the J gene lost 9 bases, with 15 bases spanning the gap. Per germline, CDR1 DFQATT and CDR2 SNEGSKA (reference sequence). The CDR3 here is CSANTGFGEQFF. The CDR3 DNA sequence: TGCAGTGCCAATACAGGGTTCGGTGAGCAGTTCTTC.

This clonotype was recorded at least ten times. This chain links TRBV12-3 or TRBV12-4 with TRBJ2-4, with 8 nucleotides matching TRBD2. Germline trimming cut 5 bases from V and 3 bases from J; bases unmatched to any gene: 6. CDR3 size: 15 residues. The CDR3 spells CASSPASGFKNIQYF. CDR3 in DNA: TGTGCCAGCAGTCCGGCTAGCGGGTTCAAAAACATTCAGTACTTC.

In this sample, this clonotype turned up many times. The chain employs TRBV20-1 and TRBJ2-6; D uncertain. Germline V gene sequence: CDR1 DFQATT, CDR2 SNEGSKA (reference sequence). The CDR3 has 17 amino acids. Trimming removed 2 bases from V and 0 bases from J, with 14 bases in between. The CDR3 bases are TGCAGTGCTAGACGTCGTGTCTTCGCCTCTGGGGCCAACGTCCTGACTTTC. This translates into CSARRRVFASGANVLTF.